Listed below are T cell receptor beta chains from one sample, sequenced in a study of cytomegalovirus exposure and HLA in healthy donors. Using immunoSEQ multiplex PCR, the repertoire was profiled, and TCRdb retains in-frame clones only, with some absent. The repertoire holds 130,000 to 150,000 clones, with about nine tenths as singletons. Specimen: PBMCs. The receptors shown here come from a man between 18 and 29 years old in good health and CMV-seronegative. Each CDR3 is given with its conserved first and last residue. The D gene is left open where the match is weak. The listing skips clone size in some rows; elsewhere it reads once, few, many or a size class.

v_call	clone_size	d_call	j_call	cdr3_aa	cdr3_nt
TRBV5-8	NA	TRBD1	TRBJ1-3	CASSAQGQVSPGNTIYF	TGTGCCAGCAGCGCCCAGGGACAGGTTTCCCCTGGAAACACCATATATTTT
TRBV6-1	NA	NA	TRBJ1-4	CASSLTGFDEKLFF	TGTGCCAGCAGCCTAACAGGGTTCGATGAAAAACTGTTTTTT
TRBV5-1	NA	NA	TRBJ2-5	CASSQFETQYF	TGCGCCAGCAGCCAGTTCGAGACCCAGTACTTC
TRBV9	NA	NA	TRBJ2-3	CASSPQGSTDTQYF	TGTGCCAGCAGCCCCCAGGGAAGTACAGATACGCAGTATTTT
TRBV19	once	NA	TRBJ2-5	CASSIQGVETQYF	TGTGCCAGTAGTATTCAGGGCGTGGAGACCCAGTACTTC
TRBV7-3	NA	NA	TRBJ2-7	CASSPLGGARVAEQYF	TGTGCCAGCAGCCCGCTGGGGGGGGCGAGGGTCGCGGAGCAGTACTTC
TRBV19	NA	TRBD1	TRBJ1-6	CASKKQGSNSPLHF	TGTGCCAGTAAAAAACAGGGGAGTAATTCACCCCTCCACTTT
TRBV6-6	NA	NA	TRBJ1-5	CASSGSGANQPQHF	TGTGCCAGCAGTGGATCAGGGGCCAATCAGCCCCAGCATTTT
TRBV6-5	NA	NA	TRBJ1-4	CASSYDEGTNEKLFF	TGTGCCAGCAGTTACGATGAGGGAACTAATGAAAAACTGTTTTTT
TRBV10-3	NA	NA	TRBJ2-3	CAISGGPTDTQYF	TGTGCCATCAGTGGGGGCCCCACAGATACGCAGTATTTT
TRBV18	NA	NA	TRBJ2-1	CASSPYAGRDEQFF	TGTGCCAGCTCACCATATGCGGGGCGGGATGAGCAGTTCTTC
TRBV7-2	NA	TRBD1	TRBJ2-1	CASSLPKHGTEIYNEQFF	TGTGCCAGCAGCTTACCCAAGCATGGGACAGAGATATACAATGAGCAGTTCTTC
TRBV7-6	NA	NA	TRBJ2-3	CASSLEDSFTDTQYF	TGTGCCAGCAGCTTAGAGGACAGTTTCACAGATACGCAGTATTTT
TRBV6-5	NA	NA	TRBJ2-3	CASSYSRQRTDTQYF	TGTGCCAGCAGTTACTCGAGGCAGCGCACAGATACGCAGTATTTT
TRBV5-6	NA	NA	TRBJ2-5	CASRLWGRVGNQETQYF	TGTGCCAGCAGGCTCTGGGGGCGGGTAGGCAACCAAGAGACCCAGTACTTC
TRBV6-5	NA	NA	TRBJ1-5	CASRGASNQPQHF	TGTGCCAGCAGAGGGGCCAGCAATCAGCCCCAGCATTTT
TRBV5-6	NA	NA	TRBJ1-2	CASSFFIRDGNYGYTF	TGTGCCAGCAGCTTCTTTATCCGGGATGGCAACTATGGCTACACCTTC
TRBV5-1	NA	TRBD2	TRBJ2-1	CASSLPGTSGSNEQFF	TGCGCCAGCAGTTTGCCCGGGACTAGCGGGAGTAACGAGCAGTTCTTC
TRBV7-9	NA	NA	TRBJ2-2	CASSHNRVVGELFF	TGTGCCAGCAGCCACAACAGGGTTGTCGGGGAGCTGTTTTTT
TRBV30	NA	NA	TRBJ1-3	CAWSLGAVSGNTIYF	TGTGCCTGGTCCTTGGGGGCAGTCTCTGGAAACACCATATATTTT
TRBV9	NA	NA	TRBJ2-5	CASSVALHSQETQYF	TGTGCCAGCAGCGTAGCTCTCCACTCCCAAGAGACCCAGTACTTC
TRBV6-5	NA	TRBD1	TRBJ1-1	CASSRGQGNTEAFF	TGTGCCAGCAGTAGAGGACAGGGGAACACTGAAGCTTTCTTT
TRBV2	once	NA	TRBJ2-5	CASNEIFLETQYF	TGTGCCAGCAACGAGATATTTTTAGAGACCCAGTACTTC
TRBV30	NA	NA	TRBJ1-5	CAWTPMGPNQPQHF	TGTGCCTGGACCCCCATGGGGCCCAATCAGCCCCAGCATTTT
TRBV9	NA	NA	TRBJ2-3	CASSSEGLGTDTQYF	TGTGCCAGCAGCTCGGAGGGCCTCGGCACAGATACGCAGTATTTT
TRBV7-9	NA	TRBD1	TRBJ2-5	CASSPTQGRETQYF	TGTGCCAGCAGCCCCACACAGGGGCGGGAGACCCAGTACTTC
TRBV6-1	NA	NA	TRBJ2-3	CASSGTGRSTDTQYF	TGTGCCAGCAGTGGAACCGGGAGAAGCACAGATACGCAGTATTTT
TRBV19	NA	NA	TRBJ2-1	CASSTQGTPYNEQFF	TGTGCCAGTAGTACACAGGGAACGCCCTACAATGAGCAGTTCTTC
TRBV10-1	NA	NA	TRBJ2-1	CATSKGVGVEQFF	TGCGCCACGTCCAAGGGGGTTGGGGTTGAGCAGTTCTTC
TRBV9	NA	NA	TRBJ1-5	CASSVSGGSSQPQHF	TGTGCCAGCAGCGTATCCGGGGGGTCCAGTCAGCCCCAGCATTTT
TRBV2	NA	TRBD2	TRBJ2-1	CASSGLAGGLGNEQFF	TGTGCCAGCAGTGGACTAGCGGGAGGACTAGGCAATGAGCAGTTCTTC
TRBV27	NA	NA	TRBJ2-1	CASRRPASSYNEQFF	TGTGCCAGCAGGCGGCCTGCGAGCTCCTACAATGAGCAGTTCTTC
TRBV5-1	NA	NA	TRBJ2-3	CASSLASSTDTQYF	TGCGCCAGCAGCTTGGCGTCGAGCACAGATACGCAGTATTTT
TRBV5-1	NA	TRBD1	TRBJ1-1	CASSWGQGNTEAFF	TGCGCCAGCAGCTGGGGACAGGGGAACACTGAAGCTTTCTTT
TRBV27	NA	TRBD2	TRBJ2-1	CASTPGGGWNEQFF	TGTGCCAGCACCCCGGGCGGGGGGTGGAATGAGCAGTTCTTC
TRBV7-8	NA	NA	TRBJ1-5	CASSYFDRSSNQPQHF	TGTGCCAGCAGCTATTTCGACAGGTCGAGCAATCAGCCCCAGCATTTT
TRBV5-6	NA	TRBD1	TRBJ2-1	CASSLEGDRGLSNEQFF	TGTGCCAGCAGCTTGGAGGGCGACAGGGGTTTGTCGAATGAGCAGTTCTTC
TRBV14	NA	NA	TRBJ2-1	CASSSGVVYNEQFF	TGTGCCAGCAGCTCGGGGGTGGTCTACAATGAGCAGTTCTTC
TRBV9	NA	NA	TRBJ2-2	CASSVAVTLNTGELFF	TGTGCCAGCAGCGTAGCAGTGACACTTAACACCGGGGAGCTGTTTTTT
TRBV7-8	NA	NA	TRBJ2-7	CASSLGLLPNEQYF	TGTGCCAGCAGCTTGGGGCTGTTGCCTAACGAGCAGTACTTC
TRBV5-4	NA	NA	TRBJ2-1	CASSLEVSWNEQFF	TGTGCCAGCAGCTTGGAAGTCAGTTGGAATGAGCAGTTCTTC
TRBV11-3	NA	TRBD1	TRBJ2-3	CASSLDRGSTDTQYF	TGTGCCAGCAGCTTGGACAGGGGTAGCACAGATACGCAGTATTTT